One sample yielded the 8 T cell receptor beta chains listed below, sequenced in a study of blood T cell repertoires in COVID-19. Generated by immunoSEQ multiplex PCR, the TCRdb table keeps only in-frame clones and is missing some. The table records hundreds of thousands of clones, around 88% of them present only once. Sequenced material: peripheral blood. These receptors came from a man at least 80 years old with acute or convalescent COVID-19.

The genes are TRBV5-1 and TRBJ2-2; tentative D call: TRBD2 (5 bases). The CDR3 loop spans 16 amino acids. Per germline, CDR1 SGHRS and CDR2 YFSETQ. With 0 bases removed from V and 0 bases from J, the gap between germline ends came to 9 bases. The CDR3 DNA is TGCGCCAGCAGCTTGGGACTGACTACGAACACCGGGGAGCTGTTTTTT. This sequence encodes CASSLGLTTNTGELFF.

Notes on this clone: Other DNA sequences from this sample encode an identical CDR3 as well. V is TRBV15 and J is TRBJ2-7; a possible D gene is TRBD1 (6 bases). The length of the CDR3 is 14 residues. Germline assignment: CDR1 LNHNV and CDR2 YYDKDF (reference sequence). The ends were cut back, 0 bases at V and 4 bases at J, with 10 bases in the middle. CDR3 sequence (DNA): TGTGCCACCAGCAGAGACAGGGGCCCATACGAGCAGTACTTC. Protein: CATSRDRGPYEQYF.

This clone is a singleton in its sample. CDR3 loop: CASSQSGGPYEQYF. CDR3 nucleotides: TGCGCCAGCAGCCAGTCCGGGGGGCCCTACGAGCAGTACTTC. This chain uses TRBV4-1 with TRBJ2-7, with TRBD2 as a possible D gene (7 bases). Trimming took off 3 bases at V and 2 bases at J, with 11 bases between the two ends. CDR1 and CDR2 from the germline V gene are MGHRA and YSYEKL. The CDR3 has 14 amino acids.

This sequence joins TRBV19 and TRBJ1-1, with 8 bases matching TRBD1. The CDR3 totals 16 residues. Germline V gene lookup returns CDR1 LNHDA and CDR2 SQIVND (reference sequence). The trim removed 7 bases at V and 4 bases at J, leaving 14 bases unmatched. CDR3 in amino acids: CASTLQLLGQGTEAFF. CDR3 in DNA: TGTGCCAGTACTCTCCAACTTCTCGGACAGGGCACTGAAGCTTTCTTT.

The chain recombines TRBV7-3 with TRBJ2-5; D possibly corresponds to TRBD1 (6 bases). Trimming stripped 3 bases from V and 5 bases from J, with 19 bases between. The CDR3 is 16 residues long. Germline CDR1 and CDR2: SGHTA and FQGTGA. Here the CDR3 DNA reads TGTGCCAGCAGCTTCTCACATACAGGGTTTGGGGAGACCCAGTACTTC. This gives the protein CASSFSHTGFGETQYF.

The chain has TRBV9 and TRBJ2-3, with TRBD2 identical over 7 bases. Germline V gene data show CDR1 as SGDLS and CDR2 as YYNGEE. This CDR3 contains 15 residues. The V and J ends lost 4 bases and 1 base, in that order; junction bases with no gene match: 6. The CDR3 DNA sequence: TGTGCCAGCAGCTTACGACTAGCTGGCACAGATACGCAGTATTTT. It yields the protein CASSLRLAGTDTQYF.

V gene TRBV6-5 combines with J gene TRBJ2-3, with D maybe TRBD1 (5 bases). CDR1 MNHEY and CDR2 SVGAGI come from the germline V gene. This CDR3 is built from 14 residues. Trimming removed 0 bases at V and 6 bases at J, with 10 bases between. The CDR3 loop reads CASSYSTSGDTQYF. The CDR3 DNA sequence: TGTGCCAGCAGTTACTCGACCTCAGGGGATACGCAGTATTTT.

The chain is built from TRBV20-1 and TRBJ2-5; D may be TRBD1 (6 bases). CDR1 DFQATT and CDR2 SNEGSKA come from the germline V gene (reference sequence). The CDR3 length is 14 residues. V was shortened by 3 bases and J by 1 base, with 12 bases between the two germline ends. The CDR3 DNA is TGCAGTGCTAGTGGCCCGGACAGCCAAGAGACCCAGTACTTC. Translated, it gives CSASGPDSQETQYF.